The 2 T cell receptor beta chains below come from one sample, sequenced in a study of cytomegalovirus exposure and HLA in healthy donors. 60 Vbeta and 13 Jbeta primers were used in PCR. The repertoire was sequenced with immunoSEQ multiplex PCR; TCRdb's copy has only in-frame clones and lacks some. This table holds 150,000 to 200,000 clones, approximately 80% found once. The sample consisted of PBMCs. The source of these receptors is a woman in her thirties in good health and CMV-seropositive.

The genes are TRBV7-9 and TRBJ1-1; 7 nucleotides align to TRBD1. This CDR3 is built from 13 residues. Germline-derived CDR1 and CDR2 are SEHNR and FQNEAQ (reference sequence). V lost 5 bases, J lost 4 bases, and 4 bases stayed unmatched. This chain's CDR3 is CASSPDRITEAFF. The DNA of the CDR3 is TGTGCCAGCAGCCCGGACAGGATCACTGAAGCTTTCTTT.

The chain has TRBV15 and TRBJ1-1; maybe TRBD1 (6 bases). With 4 bases removed from V and 10 bases from J, the gap between germline ends came to 34 bases. Germline V gene sequence: CDR1 LNHNV, CDR2 YYDKDF (reference sequence). The CDR3 is 19 residues long. CDR3 loop: CATSKYGTGTTLSLSRAFF. The CDR3 bases are TGTGCCACCAGCAAATATGGTACCGGGACAACGCTGTCTCTCAGTCGAGCTTTCTTT.